The 4 T cell receptor beta chains reported below all come from one sample, sequenced in a study of CD8 T cells in Susac syndrome. With random hexamers, 0.5 to 1 ug RNA was reverse transcribed. In TCRdb, the immunoSEQ multiplex PCR reads were re-called with MiXCR into one record per CDR3 protein. This table holds about 180,000 distinct CDR3 sequences, about 96% found once. Sample: CD4+ T cells from PBMCs. All receptors derive from a human donor with Susac syndrome.

The V and J genes are TRBV28 and TRBJ1-2; D ambiguous. The CDR3 spans 14 residues. Trimming took 5 bases from V and 7 from J, leaving 17 bases between them. The V gene's germline CDR1 is MDHEN and CDR2 SYDVKM. CDR3: CASSLSAMEFGYTF. As DNA, the CDR3 is TGTGCCAGCAGTCTTAGTGCCATGGAGTTTGGCTACACCTTC.

The chain employs TRBV7-9 and TRBJ2-3; D uncertain. The CDR3 runs to 15 residues. V lost 5 bases, J lost 4 bases, and 16 bases lay in between. Germline V gene sequence: CDR1 SEHNR, CDR2 FQNEAQ (reference sequence). CDR3 amino acids: CASSKEMGWADTQYF. DNA for the CDR3: TGTGCCAGCAGCAAAGAGATGGGTTGGGCAGATACGCAGTATTTT.

The V call is TRBV20-1, the J call TRBJ1-1, with D possibly TRBD1 on 5 matching bases. The CDR3 extends over 15 amino acids. Trimming removed 3 bases at V and 2 bases at J, with 16 bases between. From germline, CDR1 is DFQATT and CDR2 SNEGSKA (reference sequence). DNA for the CDR3: TGCAGTGCTAGCCCAACCACACGGACAAACACTGAAGCTTTCTTT. This translates into CSASPTTRTNTEAFF.

The chain joins TRBV20-1 to TRBJ2-4; D may match TRBD1 or TRBD2 (5 bases each). Germline CDR1 DFQATT, CDR2 SNEGSKA (reference sequence). The CDR3 runs to 15 residues. Trimming removed 3 bases from V and 0 bases from J, with 12 bases in between. CDR3 protein: CSASSGPLAKNIQYF. The DNA of the CDR3 is TGCAGTGCTAGTTCGGGGCCCCTAGCCAAAAACATTCAGTACTTC.